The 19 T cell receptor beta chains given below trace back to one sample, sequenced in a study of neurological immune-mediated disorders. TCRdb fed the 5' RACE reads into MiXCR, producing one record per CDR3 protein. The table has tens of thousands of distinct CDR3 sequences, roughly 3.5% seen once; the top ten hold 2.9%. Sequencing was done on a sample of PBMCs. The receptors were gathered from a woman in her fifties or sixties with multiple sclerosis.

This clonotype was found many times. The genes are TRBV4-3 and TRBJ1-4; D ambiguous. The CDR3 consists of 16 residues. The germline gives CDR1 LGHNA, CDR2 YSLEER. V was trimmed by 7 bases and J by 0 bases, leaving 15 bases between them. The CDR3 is CASTGRHLATNEKLFF. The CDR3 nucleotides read TGCGCCAGCACCGGGAGACACCTTGCAACTAATGAAAAACTGTTTTTT.

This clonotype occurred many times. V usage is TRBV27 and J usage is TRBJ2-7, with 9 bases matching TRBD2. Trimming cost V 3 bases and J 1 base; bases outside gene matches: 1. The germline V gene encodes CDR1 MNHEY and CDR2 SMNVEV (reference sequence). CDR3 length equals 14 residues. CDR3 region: CASSFSGGSYEQYF. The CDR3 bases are TGTGCCAGCAGTTTTAGCGGGGGATCCTACGAGCAGTACTTC.

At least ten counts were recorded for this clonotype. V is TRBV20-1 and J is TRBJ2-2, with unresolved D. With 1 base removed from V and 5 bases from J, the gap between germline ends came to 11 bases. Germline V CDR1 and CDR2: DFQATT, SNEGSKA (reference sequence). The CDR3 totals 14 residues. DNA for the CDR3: TGCAGTGCTAGAGCGGCACCTGAGACCGGGGAGCTGTTTTTT. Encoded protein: CSARAAPETGELFF.

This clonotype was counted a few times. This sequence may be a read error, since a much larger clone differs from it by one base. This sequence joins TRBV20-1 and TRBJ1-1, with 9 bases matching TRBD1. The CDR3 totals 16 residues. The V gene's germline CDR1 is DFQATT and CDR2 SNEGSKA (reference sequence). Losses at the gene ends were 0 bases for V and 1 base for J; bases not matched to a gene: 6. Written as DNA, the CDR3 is TGCAGTGCTAGAGACCACGGGACAGGGCAGAACACTGAAGCTTTCTTT. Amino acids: CSARDHGTGQNTEAFF.

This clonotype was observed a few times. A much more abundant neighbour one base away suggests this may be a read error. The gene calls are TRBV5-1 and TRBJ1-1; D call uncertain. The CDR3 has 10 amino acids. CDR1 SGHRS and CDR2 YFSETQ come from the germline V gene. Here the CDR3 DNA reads TGCGCCAGCAGCCCGCGGGCCGGTATGTTT. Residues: CASSPRAGMF.

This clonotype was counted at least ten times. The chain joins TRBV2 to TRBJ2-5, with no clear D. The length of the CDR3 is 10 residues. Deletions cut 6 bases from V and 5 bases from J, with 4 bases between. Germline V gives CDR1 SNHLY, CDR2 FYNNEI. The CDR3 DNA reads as TGTGCCAGCAGCGATGAGACCCAGTACTTC. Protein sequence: CASSDETQYF.

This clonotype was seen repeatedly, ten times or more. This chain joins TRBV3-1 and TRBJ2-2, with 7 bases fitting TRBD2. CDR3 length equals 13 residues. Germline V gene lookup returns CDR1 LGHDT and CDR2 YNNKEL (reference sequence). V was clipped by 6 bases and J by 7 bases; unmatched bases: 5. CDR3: CASSPSGGGELFF. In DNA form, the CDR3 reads TGTGCCAGCAGTCCCTCGGGGGGCGGGGAGCTGTTTTTT. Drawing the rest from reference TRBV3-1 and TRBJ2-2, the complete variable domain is DTAVSQTPKYLVTQMGNDKSIKCEQNLGHDTMYWYKQDSKKFLKIMFSYNNKELIINETVPNRFSPKSPDKAHLNLHINSLELGDSAVYFCASSPSGGGELFFGEGSRLTVL.

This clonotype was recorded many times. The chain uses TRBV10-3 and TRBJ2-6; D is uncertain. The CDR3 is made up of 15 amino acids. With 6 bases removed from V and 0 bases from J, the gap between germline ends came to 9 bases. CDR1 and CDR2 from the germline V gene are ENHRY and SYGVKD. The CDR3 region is CAIRKDLSGANVLTF. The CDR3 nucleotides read TGTGCCATCAGGAAGGACCTCTCTGGGGCCAACGTCCTGACTTTC.

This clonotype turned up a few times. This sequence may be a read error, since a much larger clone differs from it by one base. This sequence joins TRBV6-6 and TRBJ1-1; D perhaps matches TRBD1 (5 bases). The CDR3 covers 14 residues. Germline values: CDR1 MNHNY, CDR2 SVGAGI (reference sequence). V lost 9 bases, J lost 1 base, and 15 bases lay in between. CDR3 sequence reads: CASATAKTNTEAFF. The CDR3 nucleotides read TGTGCCAGTGCGACAGCCAAAACGAACACTGAAGCTTTCTTT.

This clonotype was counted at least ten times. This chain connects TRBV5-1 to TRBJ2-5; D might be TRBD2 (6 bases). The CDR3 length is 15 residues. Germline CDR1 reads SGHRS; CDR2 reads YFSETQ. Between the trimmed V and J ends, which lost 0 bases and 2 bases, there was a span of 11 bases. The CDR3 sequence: CASSLARGTQETQYF. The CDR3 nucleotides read TGCGCCAGCAGCTTGGCCCGGGGGACTCAAGAGACCCAGTACTTC.

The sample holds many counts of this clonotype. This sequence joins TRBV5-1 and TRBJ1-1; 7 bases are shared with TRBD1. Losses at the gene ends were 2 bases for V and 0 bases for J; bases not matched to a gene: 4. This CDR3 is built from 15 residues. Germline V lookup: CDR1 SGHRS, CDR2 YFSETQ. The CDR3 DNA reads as TGCGCCAGCAGCTTCCTGACAGGGCTGAACACTGAAGCTTTCTTT. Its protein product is CASSFLTGLNTEAFF.

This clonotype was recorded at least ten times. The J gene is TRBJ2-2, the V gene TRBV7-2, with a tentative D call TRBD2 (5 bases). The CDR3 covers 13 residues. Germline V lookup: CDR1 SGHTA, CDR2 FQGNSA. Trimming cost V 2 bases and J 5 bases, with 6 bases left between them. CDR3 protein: CASSLRRTGELFF. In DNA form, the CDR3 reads TGTGCCAGCAGCTTACGGAGGACCGGGGAGCTGTTTTTT.

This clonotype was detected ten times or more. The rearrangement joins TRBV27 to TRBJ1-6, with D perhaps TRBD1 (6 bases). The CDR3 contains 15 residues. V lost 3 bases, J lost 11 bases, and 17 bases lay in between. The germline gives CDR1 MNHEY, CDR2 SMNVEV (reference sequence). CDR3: CASSFQAQGVAPLHF. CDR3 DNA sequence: TGTGCCAGCAGTTTTCAGGCACAGGGAGTTGCACCCCTCCACTTT.

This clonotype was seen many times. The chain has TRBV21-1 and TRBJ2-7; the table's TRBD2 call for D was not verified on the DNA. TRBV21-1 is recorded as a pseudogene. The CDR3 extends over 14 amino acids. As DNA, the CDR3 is TGTGCCAGCAGCAAGGAGAGACTAGCCGACGAGCAGTACTTC. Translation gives CASSKERLADEQYF.

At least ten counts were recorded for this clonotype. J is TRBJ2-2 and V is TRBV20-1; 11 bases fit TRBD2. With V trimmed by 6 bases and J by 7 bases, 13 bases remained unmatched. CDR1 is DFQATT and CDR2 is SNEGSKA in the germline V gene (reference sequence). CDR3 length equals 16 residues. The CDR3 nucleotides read TGCAGTGCCCGCTTAGCGGGGGGGAAGATAAACGGGGAGCTGTTTTTT. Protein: CSARLAGGKINGELFF.

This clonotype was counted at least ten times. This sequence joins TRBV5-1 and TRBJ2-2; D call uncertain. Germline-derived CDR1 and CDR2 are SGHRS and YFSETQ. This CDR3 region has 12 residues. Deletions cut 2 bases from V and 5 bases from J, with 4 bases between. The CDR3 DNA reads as TGCGCCAGCAGCTTATTGACCGGGGAGCTGTTTTTT. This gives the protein CASSLLTGELFF.

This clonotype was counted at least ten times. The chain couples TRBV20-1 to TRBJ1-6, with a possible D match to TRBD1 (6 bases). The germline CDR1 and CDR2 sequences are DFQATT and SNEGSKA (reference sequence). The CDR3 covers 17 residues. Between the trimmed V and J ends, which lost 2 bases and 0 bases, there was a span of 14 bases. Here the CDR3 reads CSARRQVSSSYNSPLHF. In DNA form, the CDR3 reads TGCAGTGCTAGAAGACAGGTTTCTAGCTCCTATAATTCACCCCTCCACTTT.

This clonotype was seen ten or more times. The CDR3 sequence is CASSIQGGSYNEQFF. DNA of the CDR3: TGTGCCAGTAGTATACAAGGCGGGTCCTACAATGAGCAGTTCTTC. The genes are TRBV19 and TRBJ2-1, with D possibly being TRBD2 (5 bases). CDR3 length: 15 amino acids. Germline assignment: CDR1 LNHDA and CDR2 SQIVND (reference sequence). Trimming cost V 2 bases and J 1 base, with 9 bases left between them.

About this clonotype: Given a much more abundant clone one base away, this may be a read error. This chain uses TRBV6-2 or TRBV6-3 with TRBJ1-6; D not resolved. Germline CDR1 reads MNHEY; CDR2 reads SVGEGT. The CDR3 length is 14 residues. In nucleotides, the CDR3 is TGTGCCAGCAGTACCTTGGGGTTAAATTCACACCTCCACTTT. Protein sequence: CASSTLGLNSHLHF.